This TCR beta chain was recovered during a study of CD8 T cells in Susac syndrome. Study as a whole: The Susac syndrome patients that were sequenced included six with active disease and under ten in remission.

Sequencing of TCR beta, carried out with a high-throughput approach, was applied to CD8+ and CD4+ T cells from the blood. Each Susac syndrome patient had definite or probable disease by recently defined criteria. Reverse transcription of roughly 0.5 to 1 ug RNA was carried out with random hexamers. TCRdb re-derived calls from the immunoSEQ multiplex PCR reads in MiXCR, one entry per CDR3 protein. The profile shows roughly 160,000 distinct CDR3 sequences, about 96% of them singletons. Comments on this clonotype: Its antigen remains unidentified.

Regarding the study as a whole: The authors found no clonal expansion in Susac syndrome CD4+ T cell repertoires.

The junction had 2 bases not matched to a gene; V was cut back by 1 base and J by 6 bases. The CDR3 runs 15 residues. The germline V gene encodes CDR1 SGDLS and CDR2 YYNGEE. The sequence was collected from a human donor with Susac syndrome. Sequenced material: CD4+ T cells from PBMCs. V usage is TRBV9 and J usage is TRBJ2-2, with TRBD1 matching 11 bases. The CDR3 DNA reads TGTGCCAGCAGCGTACGGGACAGGGGGGCCGGGGAGCTGTTTTTT. Protein product: CASSVRDRGAGELFF.